Listed below are T cell receptor beta chains from one sample, sequenced in a study of T cell responses to AZD1222 COVID-19 vaccine. Some clones are missing from TCRdb's copy, which holds only in-frame ones; the method was immunoSEQ multiplex PCR. The sample carries over 100,000 clones, about 91% recorded once. This specimen was peripheral blood, taken on day 0 of AZD1222 vaccination. These receptors were collected from an adult in good health. Each CDR3 is given with its conserved first and last residue. Fields, in order: J gene, D gene, V gene, clone size, CDR3 protein, CDR3 DNA. The D gene is left open where the match is weak. The size field is filled for only some rows; it gives once, few, many or a size class.

TRBJ1-1 - TRBV5-1 - CASSLLSQPEAFF TGCGCCAGCAGCTTGCTTTCTCAGCCTGAAGCTTTCTTT
TRBJ2-7 - TRBV20-1 - CSALGPYEQYF TGCAGTGCTTTAGGACCCTACGAGCAGTACTTC
TRBJ1-2 - TRBV5-1 - CASTTGDTYGYTF TGCGCCAGCACCACCGGAGACACTTATGGCTACACCTTC
TRBJ1-1 - TRBV7-9 - CASSHNGLGAFF TGTGCCAGCAGCCATAATGGGCTGGGGGCTTTCTTT
TRBJ1-2 TRBD1 TRBV19 - CASNTGTGEPYGYTF TGTGCCAGTAATACCGGGACAGGGGAGCCCTATGGCTACACCTTC
TRBJ2-7 - TRBV5-1 - CASSWGGVTSYEQYF TGCGCCAGCAGCTGGGGCGGGGTAACATCCTACGAGCAGTACTTC
TRBJ2-1 TRBD2 TRBV3-1/TRBV3-2 - CASSPTSGLYNEQFF TGTGCCAGCAGCCCAACTAGCGGATTATACAATGAGCAGTTCTTC
TRBJ2-1 - TRBV5-1 - CASPRVGVWYNEQFF TGCGCCAGCCCCCGGGTGGGGGTTTGGTACAATGAGCAGTTCTTC
TRBJ1-5 - TRBV18 - CASSLHESSWEPQHF TGTGCCAGCTCACTCCACGAGTCCAGTTGGGAGCCCCAGCATTTT
TRBJ2-1 - TRBV6-2/TRBV6-3 - CASSPRSGGRNEQFF TGTGCCAGCAGTCCACGGAGCGGAGGACGGAATGAGCAGTTCTTC
TRBJ1-5 - TRBV3-1/TRBV3-2 - CASSQGGGNQPQHF TGTGCCAGCAGCCAGGGAGGGGGCAATCAGCCCCAGCATTTT
TRBJ1-6 - TRBV5-5 - CASSQAYRARSPLHF TGTGCCAGCAGCCAAGCTTACAGGGCTAGATCACCCCTCCACTTT
TRBJ1-2 - TRBV16 - CASSQSIGGGYTF TGTGCCAGCAGCCAATCCATCGGTGGAGGCTACACCTTC
TRBJ1-1 - TRBV9 - CASSVVDRNTEAFF TGTGCCAGCAGCGTAGTCGACAGGAACACTGAAGCTTTCTTT
TRBJ1-6 TRBD1 TRBV7-3 once CASSSHPDRDSPLHF TGTGCCAGCAGCTCCCACCCGGACAGGGATTCACCCCTCCACTTT
TRBJ1-3 - TRBV21-1 once CASSKRGTRYGNTIYF TGTGCCAGCAGCAAAAGGGGGACTCGATATGGAAACACCATATATTTT
TRBJ1-3 - TRBV18 - CASSPTDDSGNTIYF TGTGCCAGCTCACCTACTGATGACTCTGGAAACACCATATATTTT
TRBJ1-2 TRBD1 TRBV7-9 - CASSPRQGEGDYGYTF TGTGCCAGCAGCCCTCGACAGGGAGAGGGAGACTATGGCTACACCTTC
TRBJ1-1 - TRBV5-8 - CASSPLRQVEAFF TGTGCCAGCAGCCCTCTCCGACAGGTTGAAGCTTTCTTT
TRBJ2-2 - TRBV5-1 - CASSLVAGARTGELFF TGCGCCAGCAGCTTGGTCGCAGGGGCAAGGACCGGGGAGCTGTTTTTT
TRBJ2-2 TRBD2 TRBV11-1 - CASSFGLAGGIGELFF TGTGCCAGCAGCTTTGGACTAGCGGGGGGTATCGGGGAGCTGTTTTTT
TRBJ2-1 - TRBV4-1 - CASSQVQRDEQFF TGCGCCAGCAGCCAAGTCCAGAGGGATGAGCAGTTCTTC
TRBJ1-2 TRBD1 TRBV7-2 once CASSLLRGLNGYTF TGTGCCAGCAGCTTACTCAGGGGGCTAAATGGCTACACCTTC
TRBJ1-2 - TRBV3-1/TRBV3-2 - CASSQSEGWANYGYTF TGTGCCAGCAGCCAATCCGAAGGGTGGGCTAACTATGGCTACACCTTC
TRBJ1-5 TRBD1 TRBV30 - CAWSGGQGGQPQHF TGTGCCTGGAGTGGGGGCCAGGGGGGTCAGCCCCAGCATTTT
TRBJ1-5 - TRBV10-3 - CAISEFGGLSNQPQHF TGTGCCATCAGTGAATTTGGGGGCCTGAGCAATCAGCCCCAGCATTTT
TRBJ1-6 TRBD1 TRBV7-9 - CASSQPTGAYNSPLHF TGTGCCAGCAGCCAACCTACAGGGGCGTATAATTCACCCCTCCACTTT
TRBJ1-1 - TRBV6-5 - CASSYSNPRDSSEAFF TGTGCCAGCAGTTACTCGAATCCTCGCGACAGCTCAGAGGCTTTCTTT
TRBJ1-1 - TRBV6-5 - CASSYSEGNTEAFF TGTGCCAGCAGTTACTCGGAGGGGAACACTGAAGCTTTCTTT
TRBJ1-1 - TRBV30 - CASFRTMNTEAFF TGTGCCTCCTTCAGGACAATGAACACTGAAGCTTTCTTT
TRBJ1-1 TRBD1 TRBV19 - CASSFGDRSAFF TGTGCCAGTAGTTTCGGGGACAGGTCCGCTTTCTTT
TRBJ1-1 - TRBV7-2 few CASSSYNTEAFF TGTGCCAGCAGCTCCTACAACACTGAAGCTTTCTTT
TRBJ2-5 TRBD1 TRBV24-1 - CATSGINRDRERETQYF TGTGCCACCAGTGGCATAAACCGGGACAGGGAGCGGGAGACCCAGTACTTC
TRBJ2-4 - TRBV10-3 - CAISEREYNIQYF TGTGCCATCAGTGAAAGGGAGTACAACATTCAGTACTTC